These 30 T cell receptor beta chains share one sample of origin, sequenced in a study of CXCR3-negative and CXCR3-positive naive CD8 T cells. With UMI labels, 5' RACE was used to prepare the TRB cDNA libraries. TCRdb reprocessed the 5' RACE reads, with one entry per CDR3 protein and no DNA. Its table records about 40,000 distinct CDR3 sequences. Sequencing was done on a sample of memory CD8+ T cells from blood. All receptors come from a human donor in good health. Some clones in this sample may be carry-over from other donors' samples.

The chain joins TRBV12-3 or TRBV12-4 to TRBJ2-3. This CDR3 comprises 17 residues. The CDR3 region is CASSGYETQHGTDTQYF.

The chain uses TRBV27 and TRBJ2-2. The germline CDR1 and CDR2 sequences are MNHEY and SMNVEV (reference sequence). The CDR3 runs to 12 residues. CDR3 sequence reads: CASSLSPGELFF.

The CDR3 sequence: CSVAGGTGGFEQYF. The chain employs TRBV29-1 and TRBJ2-7; TCRdb selects TRBD1, and the lack of DNA leaves this call unchecked. The CDR3 spans 14 residues. Germline V gene lookup returns CDR1 SQVTM and CDR2 ANQGSEA.

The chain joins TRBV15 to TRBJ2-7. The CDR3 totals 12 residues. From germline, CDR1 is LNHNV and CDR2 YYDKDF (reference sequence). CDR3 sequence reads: CATSRGVYEQYF.

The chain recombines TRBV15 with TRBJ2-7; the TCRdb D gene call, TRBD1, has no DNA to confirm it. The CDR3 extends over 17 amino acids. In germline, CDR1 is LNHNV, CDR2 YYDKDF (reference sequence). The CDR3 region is CATSRDLGTGRSGEQYF.

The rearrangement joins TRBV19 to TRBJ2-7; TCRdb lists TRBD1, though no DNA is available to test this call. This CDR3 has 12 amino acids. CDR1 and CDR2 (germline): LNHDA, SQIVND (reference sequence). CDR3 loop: CASSGDSYEQYF.

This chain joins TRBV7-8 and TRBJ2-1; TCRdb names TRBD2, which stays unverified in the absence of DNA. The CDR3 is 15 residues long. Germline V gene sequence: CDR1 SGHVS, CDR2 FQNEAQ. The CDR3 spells CASSLTSGGRNEQFF.

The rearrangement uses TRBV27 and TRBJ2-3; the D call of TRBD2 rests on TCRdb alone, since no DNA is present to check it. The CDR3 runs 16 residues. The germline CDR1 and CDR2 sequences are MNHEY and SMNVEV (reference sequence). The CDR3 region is CASSPRLAVEQDTQYF.

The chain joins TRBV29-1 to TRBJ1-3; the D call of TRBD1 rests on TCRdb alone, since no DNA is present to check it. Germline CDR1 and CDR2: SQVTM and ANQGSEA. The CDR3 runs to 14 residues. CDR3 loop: CSVVGTGDGNTIYF.

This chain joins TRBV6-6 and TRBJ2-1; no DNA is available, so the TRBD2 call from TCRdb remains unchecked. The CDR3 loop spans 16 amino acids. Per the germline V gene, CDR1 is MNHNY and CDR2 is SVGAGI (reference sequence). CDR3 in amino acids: CASSYTWTSYTGEQFF.

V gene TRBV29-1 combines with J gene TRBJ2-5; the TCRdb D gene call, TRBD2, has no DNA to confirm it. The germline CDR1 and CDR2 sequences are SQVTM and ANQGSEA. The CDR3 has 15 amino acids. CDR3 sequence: CSVDKLKGGDETQYF.

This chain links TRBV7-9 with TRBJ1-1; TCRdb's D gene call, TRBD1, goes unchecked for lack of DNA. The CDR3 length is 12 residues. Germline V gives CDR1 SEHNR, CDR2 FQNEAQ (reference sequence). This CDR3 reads CASGQRGTDAFF.

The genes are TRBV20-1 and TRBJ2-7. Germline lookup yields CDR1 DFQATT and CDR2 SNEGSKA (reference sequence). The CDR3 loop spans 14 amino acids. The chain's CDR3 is CSARDVRSNYEQYF.

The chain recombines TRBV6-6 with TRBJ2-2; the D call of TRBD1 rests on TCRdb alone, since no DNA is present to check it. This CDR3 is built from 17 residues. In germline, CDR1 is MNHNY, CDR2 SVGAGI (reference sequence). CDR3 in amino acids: CASSSQGAPFQGGELFF.

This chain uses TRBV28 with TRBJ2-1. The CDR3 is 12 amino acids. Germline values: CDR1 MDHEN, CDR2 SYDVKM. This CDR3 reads CASTPGRNEQFF. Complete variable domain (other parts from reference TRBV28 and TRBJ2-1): DVKVTQSSRYLVKRTGEKVFLECVQDMDHENMFWYRQDPGLGLRLIYFSYDVKMKEKGDIPEGYSVSREKKERFSLILESASTNQTSMYLCASTPGRNEQFFGPGTRLTVL.

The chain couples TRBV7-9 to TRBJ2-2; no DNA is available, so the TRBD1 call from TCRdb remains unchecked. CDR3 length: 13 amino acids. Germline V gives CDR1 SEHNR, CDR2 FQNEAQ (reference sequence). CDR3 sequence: CASSHSSGVELFF.

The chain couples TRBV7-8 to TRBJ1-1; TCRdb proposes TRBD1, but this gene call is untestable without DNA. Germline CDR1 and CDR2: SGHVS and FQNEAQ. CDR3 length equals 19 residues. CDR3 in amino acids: CASSLEGTGVSRRSTEAFF.

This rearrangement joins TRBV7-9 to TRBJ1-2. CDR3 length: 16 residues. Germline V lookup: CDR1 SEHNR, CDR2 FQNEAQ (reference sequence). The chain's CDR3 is CASSSYTETFGYGYTF.

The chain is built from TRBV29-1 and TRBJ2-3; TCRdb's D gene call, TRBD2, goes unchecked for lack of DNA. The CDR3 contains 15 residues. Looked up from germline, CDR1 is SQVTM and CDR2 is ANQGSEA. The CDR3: CSVEDRRTTSDTQYF.

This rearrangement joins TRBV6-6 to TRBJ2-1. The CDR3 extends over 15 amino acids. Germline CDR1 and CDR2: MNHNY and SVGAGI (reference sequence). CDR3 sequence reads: CASSKRGGPYNEQFF.

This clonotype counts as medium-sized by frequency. Here the CDR3 reads CASSSLPTDDNEQYF. The J gene is TRBJ2-7, the V gene TRBV7-9. This CDR3 has 15 residues. Per germline, CDR1 SEHNR and CDR2 FQNEAQ (reference sequence).

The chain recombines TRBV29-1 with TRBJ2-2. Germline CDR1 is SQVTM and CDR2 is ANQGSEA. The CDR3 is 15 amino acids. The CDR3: CSVGGGISNTGELFF.

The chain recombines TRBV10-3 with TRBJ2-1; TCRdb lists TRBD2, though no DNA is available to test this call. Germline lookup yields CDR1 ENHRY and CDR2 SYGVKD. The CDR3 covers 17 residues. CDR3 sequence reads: CAISERGGTSYPNEQFF.

Here the CDR3 reads CASSSTSGGTTDTQYF. The chain has TRBV5-1 and TRBJ2-3; the D call of TRBD2 rests on TCRdb alone, since no DNA is present to check it. This CDR3 has 16 residues. CDR1 and CDR2 (germline): SGHRS, YFSETQ.

CDR3 amino acids: CASSSGLAGLLDNEQFF. The genes are TRBV7-3 and TRBJ2-1; TCRdb picks TRBD2, but there is no DNA to check that call. CDR1 and CDR2 from the germline V gene are SGHTA and FQGTGA. This CDR3 has 17 residues.

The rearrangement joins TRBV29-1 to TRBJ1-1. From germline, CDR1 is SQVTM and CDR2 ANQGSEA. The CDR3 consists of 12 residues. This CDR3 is CSLGPWDTEAFF.

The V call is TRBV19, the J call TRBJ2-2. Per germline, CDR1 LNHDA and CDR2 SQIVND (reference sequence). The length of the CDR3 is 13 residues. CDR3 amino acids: CASETKDTGELFF.

The CDR3 protein is CASSPGHSAPHYEQYF. J is TRBJ2-7 and V is TRBV27; lacking DNA, the TRBD1 call made by TCRdb goes unchecked. This CDR3 has 16 amino acids. Germline V CDR1 and CDR2: MNHEY, SMNVEV (reference sequence).

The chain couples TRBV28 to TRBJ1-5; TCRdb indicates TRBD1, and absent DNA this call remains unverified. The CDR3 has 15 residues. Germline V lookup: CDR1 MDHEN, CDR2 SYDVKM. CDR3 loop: CASSPDRGRYQPQHF.

The CDR3 spells CSVDWVGLGETQYF. The rearrangement joins TRBV29-1 to TRBJ2-5; TCRdb lists TRBD2, though no DNA is available to test this call. Germline V gene data show CDR1 as SQVTM and CDR2 as ANQGSEA. The CDR3 contains 14 residues.